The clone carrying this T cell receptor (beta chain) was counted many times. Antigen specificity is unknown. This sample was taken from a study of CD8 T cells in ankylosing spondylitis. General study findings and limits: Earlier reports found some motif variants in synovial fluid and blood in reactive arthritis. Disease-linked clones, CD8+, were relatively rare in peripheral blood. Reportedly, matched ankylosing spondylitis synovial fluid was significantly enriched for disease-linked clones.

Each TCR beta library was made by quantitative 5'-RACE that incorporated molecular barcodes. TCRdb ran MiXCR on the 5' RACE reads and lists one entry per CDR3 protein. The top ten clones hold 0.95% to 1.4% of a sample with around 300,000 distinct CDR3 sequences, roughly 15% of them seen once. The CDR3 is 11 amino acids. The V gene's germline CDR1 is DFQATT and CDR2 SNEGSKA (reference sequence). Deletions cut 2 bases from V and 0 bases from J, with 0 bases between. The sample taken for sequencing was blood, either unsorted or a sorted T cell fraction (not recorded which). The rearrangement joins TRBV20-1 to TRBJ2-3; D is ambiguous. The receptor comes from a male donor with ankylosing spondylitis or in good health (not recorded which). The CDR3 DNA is TGCAGTGCTAGAAGCACAGATACGCAGTATTTT. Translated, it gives CSARSTDTQYF.